This is a list of T cell receptor beta chains from one sample in a study of Ad26.COV2.S vaccination and SARS-CoV-2 variants. Clones were read by immunoSEQ multiplex PCR, and TCRdb kept only the in-frame ones, dropping some. The repertoire has roughly 320,000 clones, just over 85% of them found once; the top ten carry under 2%. The source material was peripheral blood, sampled in a trial of Ad26.COV2.S vaccine versus placebo. Source of these receptors: a person aged 18-65 years who received the Ad26.COV2.S COVID-19 vaccine or a placebo. Both conserved end residues are part of each CDR3.

J,V,CDR3
TRBJ2-3,TRBV4-2,CASSPLGASGGTDTQYF
TRBJ2-5,TRBV30,CARGPSGGNFQETQYF
TRBJ2-1,TRBV30,CGVLAASSYNEQFF
TRBJ1-1,TRBV21-1,CASSKATSMNTEAFF
TRBJ2-1,TRBV13,CASSFRLYNEQFF
TRBJ2-1,TRBV14,CASSHLGGSSYNEQFF
TRBJ1-4,TRBV6-5,CASSLDSLNEKLFF
TRBJ1-2,TRBV7-8,CASSFGQDYGYTF
TRBJ2-1,TRBV12-3/TRBV12-4,CASSFRVYNEQFF
TRBJ2-5,TRBV7-9,CASSFSLVLQYF
TRBJ1-2,TRBV12-3/TRBV12-4,CASRGQGAYGYTF
TRBJ1-1,TRBV19,CASRPSNMNTEAFF
TRBJ2-5,TRBV5-1,CASSQSSGGETQYF
TRBJ1-3,TRBV4-1,CASSPTGFGNTIYF
TRBJ1-2,TRBV5-5,CASSLVMAGSYGYTF
TRBJ1-1,TRBV27,CASSLFYLDGDLRNSGKAAFF
TRBJ2-7,TRBV27,CASSLSGISYEQYF
TRBJ1-1,TRBV15,CATSGVPRGASQAFF
TRBJ2-7,TRBV3-1/TRBV3-2,CASSQEVRLRVAGGRYEQYF
TRBJ1-2,TRBV9,CASSASAYGYTF
TRBJ2-5,TRBV9,CARRGRGGQTGTGRLQETQYF
TRBJ2-3,TRBV4-3,CASSQDVSTGGADTQYF
TRBJ1-1,TRBV14,CASRRGLSDTEAFF
TRBJ1-1,TRBV12-5,CASGLEGSSGAFF
TRBJ2-7,TRBV4-1,CASSQVFRRHYEQYF
TRBJ1-3,TRBV12-3/TRBV12-4,CASTLTWGNTIYF
TRBJ1-6,TRBV7-2,CASSPYSTGSYNSPLHF
TRBJ2-1,TRBV5-1,CASSRTGGPGGNEQFF
TRBJ2-6,TRBV2,CASRAFNVLTF
TRBJ1-3,TRBV11-2,CASSLQGFPGNTIYF